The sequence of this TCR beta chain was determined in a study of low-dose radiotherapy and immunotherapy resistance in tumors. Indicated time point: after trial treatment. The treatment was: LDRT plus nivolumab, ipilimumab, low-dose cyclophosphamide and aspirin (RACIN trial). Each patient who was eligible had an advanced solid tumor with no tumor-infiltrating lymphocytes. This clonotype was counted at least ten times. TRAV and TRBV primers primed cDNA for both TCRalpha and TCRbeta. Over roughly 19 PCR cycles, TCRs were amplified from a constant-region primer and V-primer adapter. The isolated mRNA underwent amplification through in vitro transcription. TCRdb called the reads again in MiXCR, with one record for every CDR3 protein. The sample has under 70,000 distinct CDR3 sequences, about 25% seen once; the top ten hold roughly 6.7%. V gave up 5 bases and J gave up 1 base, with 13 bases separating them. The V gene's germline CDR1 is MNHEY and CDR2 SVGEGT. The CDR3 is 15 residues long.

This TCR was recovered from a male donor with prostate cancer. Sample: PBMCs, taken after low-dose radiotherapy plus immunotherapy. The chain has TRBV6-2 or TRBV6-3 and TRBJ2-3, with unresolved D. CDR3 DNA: TGTGCCAGCAGTGAGGAGTGGGTTGGCACAGATACGCAGTATTTT. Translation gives CASSEEWVGTDTQYF.